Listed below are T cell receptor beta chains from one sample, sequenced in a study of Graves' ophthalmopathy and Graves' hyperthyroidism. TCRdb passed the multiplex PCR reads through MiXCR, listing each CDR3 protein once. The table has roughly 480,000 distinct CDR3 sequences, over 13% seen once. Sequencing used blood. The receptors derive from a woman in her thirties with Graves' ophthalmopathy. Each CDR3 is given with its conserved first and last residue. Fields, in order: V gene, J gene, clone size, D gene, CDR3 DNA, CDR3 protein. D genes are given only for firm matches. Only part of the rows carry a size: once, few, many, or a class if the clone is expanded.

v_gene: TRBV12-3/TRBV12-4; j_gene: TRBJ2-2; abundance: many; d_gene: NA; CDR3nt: TGTGCCAGCAGTTTTTGGCTAGCAAAGACCGGGGAGCTGTTTTTT; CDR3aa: CASSFWLAKTGELFF
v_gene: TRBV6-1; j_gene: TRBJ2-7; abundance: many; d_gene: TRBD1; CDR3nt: TGTGCCAGCAGTGAGAGCAGGGGGATCTACGAGCAGTACTTC; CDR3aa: CASSESRGIYEQYF
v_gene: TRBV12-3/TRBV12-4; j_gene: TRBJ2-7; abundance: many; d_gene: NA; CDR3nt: TGTGCCAGCAGTACAGGGACCGGCGAGCAGTACTTC; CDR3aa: CASSTGTGEQYF
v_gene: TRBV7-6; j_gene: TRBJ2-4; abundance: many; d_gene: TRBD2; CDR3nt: TGTGCCAGCAGCCAGCGGGGACTAGGGGGGATAGCCAAAAACATTCAGTACTTC; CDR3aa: CASSQRGLGGIAKNIQYF
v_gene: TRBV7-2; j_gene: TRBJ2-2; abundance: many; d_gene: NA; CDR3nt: TGTGCCAGCAGCTCCGGGGTAGCGCCCGGGGAGCTGTTTTTT; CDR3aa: CASSSGVAPGELFF
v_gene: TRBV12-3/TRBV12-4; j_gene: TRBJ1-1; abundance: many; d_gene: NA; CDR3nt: TGTGCCAGCAGTTTCCGTGGGTTTGAGAACACTGAAGCTTTCTTT; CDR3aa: CASSFRGFENTEAFF
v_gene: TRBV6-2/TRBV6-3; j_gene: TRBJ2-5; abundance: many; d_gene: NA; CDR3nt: TGTGCCAGCAGAAAGACAGACCAAGAGACCCAGTACTTC; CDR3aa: CASRKTDQETQYF
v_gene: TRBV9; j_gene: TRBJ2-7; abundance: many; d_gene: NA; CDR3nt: TGTGCCAGCAGCGTAGAGGGACTTAGCCACTACGAGCAGTACTTC; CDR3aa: CASSVEGLSHYEQYF
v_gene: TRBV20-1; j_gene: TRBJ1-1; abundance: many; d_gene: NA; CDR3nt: TGCAGTGCTAGCCCCACGGGAAAGGGGGGCAAAGCTTTCTTT; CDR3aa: CSASPTGKGGKAFF
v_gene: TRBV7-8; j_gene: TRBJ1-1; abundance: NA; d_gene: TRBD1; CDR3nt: TGTGCCAGCAGCTCCCAGGGGGGAGACACTGAAGCTTTCTTT; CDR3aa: CASSSQGGDTEAFF
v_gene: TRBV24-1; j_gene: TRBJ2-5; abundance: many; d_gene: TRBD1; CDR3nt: TGTGCCACCAGTGCCCCGGGGACAGGGTCGATGGAGACCCAGTACTTC; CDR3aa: CATSAPGTGSMETQYF
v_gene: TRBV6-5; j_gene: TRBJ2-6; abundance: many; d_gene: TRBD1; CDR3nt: TGTGCCAGCAGTATCGGGGACAGGTTGGGGGCCAACGTCCTGACTTTC; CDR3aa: CASSIGDRLGANVLTF
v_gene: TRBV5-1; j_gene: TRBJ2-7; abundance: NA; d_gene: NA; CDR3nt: TGCGCCAGCAGCCACCCACAAAACACCTACGAGCAGTACTTC; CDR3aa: CASSHPQNTYEQYF
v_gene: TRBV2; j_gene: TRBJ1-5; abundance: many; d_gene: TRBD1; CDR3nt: TGTGCCAGCGACAGGGGAGGCAATCAGCCCCAGCATTTT; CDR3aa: CASDRGGNQPQHF
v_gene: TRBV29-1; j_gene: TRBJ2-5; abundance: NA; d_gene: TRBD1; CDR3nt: TGCAGCGTGGTGACAGGGGGACAAGAGACCCAGTACTTC; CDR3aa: CSVVTGGQETQYF
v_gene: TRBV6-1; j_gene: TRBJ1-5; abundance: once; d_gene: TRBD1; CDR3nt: TGTGCCAGCAGTACACGGGACAGGGCAAATCAGCCCCAGCATTTT; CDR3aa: CASSTRDRANQPQHF
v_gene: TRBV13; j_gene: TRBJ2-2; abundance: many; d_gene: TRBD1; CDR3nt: TGTGCCAGCAGCCCCTCGAGGGGACAGGGGCGGATCGGGGAGCTGTTTTTT; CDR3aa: CASSPSRGQGRIGELFF
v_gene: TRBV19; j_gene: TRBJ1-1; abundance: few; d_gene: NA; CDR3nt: TGTGCCAGTAGGGTCATCGGGCACACTGAAGCTTTCTTT; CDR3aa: CASRVIGHTEAFF
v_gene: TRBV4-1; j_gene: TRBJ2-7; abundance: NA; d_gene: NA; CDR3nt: TGCGCCAGCAGCCAAGATAAGACCGGTTCCTACGAGCAGTACTTC; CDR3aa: CASSQDKTGSYEQYF
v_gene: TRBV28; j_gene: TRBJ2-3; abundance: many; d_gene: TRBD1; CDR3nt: TGTGCCAGCAGACCGGACAGGGGATTCACAGATACGCAGTATTTT; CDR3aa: CASRPDRGFTDTQYF
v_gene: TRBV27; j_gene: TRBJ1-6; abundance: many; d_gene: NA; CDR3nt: TGTGCCAGCAGTTTACGGTATTTGAGTTCACCCCTCCACTTT; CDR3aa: CASSLRYLSSPLHF
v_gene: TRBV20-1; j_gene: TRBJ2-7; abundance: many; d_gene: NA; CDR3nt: TGCAGTGCTGGGGGGCAGGTCGGGGGATATAGCGAGCAGTACTTC; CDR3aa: CSAGGQVGGYSEQYF
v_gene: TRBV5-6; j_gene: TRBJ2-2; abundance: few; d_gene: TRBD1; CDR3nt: TGTGCCAGCAGTCCCCGGGACAGGGGGTATAGCACCGGGGAGCTGTTTTTT; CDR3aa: CASSPRDRGYSTGELFF
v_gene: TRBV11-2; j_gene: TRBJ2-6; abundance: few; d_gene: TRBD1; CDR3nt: TGTGCCAGCAGCCCGGGACAGGGCCGCTCTGGGGCCAACGTCCTGACTTTC; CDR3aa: CASSPGQGRSGANVLTF
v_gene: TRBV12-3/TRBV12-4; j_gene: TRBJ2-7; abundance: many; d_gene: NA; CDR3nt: TGTGCCAGCAGTTTAGGACCAGGGTCTGGGTTGGGCGACGAGCAGTACTTC; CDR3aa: CASSLGPGSGLGDEQYF
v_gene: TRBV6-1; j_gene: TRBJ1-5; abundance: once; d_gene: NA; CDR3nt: TGTGCCAGCAGCTCCCAGAGGGCTAACCAGCCCCAGCATTTT; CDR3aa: CASSSQRANQPQHF
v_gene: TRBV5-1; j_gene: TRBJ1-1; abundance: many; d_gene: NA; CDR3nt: TGCGCCAGCAGCTTGGAGGCAAACACTGAAGCTTTCTTT; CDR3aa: CASSLEANTEAFF
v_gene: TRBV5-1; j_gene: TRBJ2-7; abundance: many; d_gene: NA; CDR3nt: TGCGCCAGCAGCTTGGGGACTACCGAGCAGTACTTC; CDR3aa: CASSLGTTEQYF
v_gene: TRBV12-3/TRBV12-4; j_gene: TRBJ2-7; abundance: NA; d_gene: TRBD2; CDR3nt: TGTGCCAGCACTGTAGGTAGGAGGGGAGGGTCCGAGCAGTACTTC; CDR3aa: CASTVGRRGGSEQYF
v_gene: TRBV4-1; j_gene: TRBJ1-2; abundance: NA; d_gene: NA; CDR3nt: TGCGCCAGCAGCCTCGGGCAAGGGTCTGGCCTCACCTTC; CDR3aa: CASSLGQGSGLTF
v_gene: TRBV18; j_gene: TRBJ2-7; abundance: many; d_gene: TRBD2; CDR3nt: TGTGCCAGCTCACCGACTAGCGGGAGTATCGACGAGCAGTACTTC; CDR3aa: CASSPTSGSIDEQYF
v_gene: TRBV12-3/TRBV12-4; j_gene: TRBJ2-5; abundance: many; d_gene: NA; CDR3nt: TGTGCCAGCAGGAATTACAGGGTGGAGACCCAGTACTTC; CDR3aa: CASRNYRVETQYF
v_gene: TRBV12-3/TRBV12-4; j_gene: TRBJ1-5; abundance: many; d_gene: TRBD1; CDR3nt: TGTGCCAGCAGTCTTACAGGGGGCAATCAGCCCCAGCATTTT; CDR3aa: CASSLTGGNQPQHF
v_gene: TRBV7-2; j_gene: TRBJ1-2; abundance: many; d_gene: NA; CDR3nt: TGTGCCAGCAGCCCGGCCGGGTTGGAGGTTGGCTACACCTTC; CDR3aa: CASSPAGLEVGYTF
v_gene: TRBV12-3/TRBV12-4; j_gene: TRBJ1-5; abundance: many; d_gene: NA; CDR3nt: TGTGCCAGCACCCCACCTGAACAGCCCCAGCATTTT; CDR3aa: CASTPPEQPQHF
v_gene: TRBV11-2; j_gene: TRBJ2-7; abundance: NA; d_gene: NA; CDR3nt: TGTGCCAGCAGCTTAGAATTGGAGGCGTTCCTCTCCTACGAGCAGTACTTC; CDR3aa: CASSLELEAFLSYEQYF
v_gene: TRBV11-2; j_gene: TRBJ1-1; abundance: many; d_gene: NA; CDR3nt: TGTGCCAGCAGCTTACGTTATGAAGCTTTCTTT; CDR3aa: CASSLRYEAFF
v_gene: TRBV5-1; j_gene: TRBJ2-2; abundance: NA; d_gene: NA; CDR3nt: TGCGCCAGCCAAACAGGGTTTGCCGGGGAGCTGTTTTTT; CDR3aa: CASQTGFAGELFF
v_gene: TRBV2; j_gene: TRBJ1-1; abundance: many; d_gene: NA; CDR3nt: TGTGCCAGCAGTGAAACCGGGTATACTGAAGCTTTCTTT; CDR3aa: CASSETGYTEAFF
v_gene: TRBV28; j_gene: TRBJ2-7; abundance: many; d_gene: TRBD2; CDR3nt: TGTGCCAGCAGTTCCCGGGAGGGGAGGGAGCAGTACTTC; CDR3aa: CASSSREGREQYF
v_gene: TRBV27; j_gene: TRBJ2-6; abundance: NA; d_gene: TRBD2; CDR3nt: TGTGCCAGCAGTTTACATCGGGGGGGGGTCTCTGGGGCCAACGTCCTGACTTTC; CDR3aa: CASSLHRGGVSGANVLTF
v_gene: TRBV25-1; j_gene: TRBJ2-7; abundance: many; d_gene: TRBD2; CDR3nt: TGTGCCAGCAGCCCACCTGGGGACCGGATTAAAAGTAGCGGGATGTACGAGCAGTACTTC; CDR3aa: CASSPPGDRIKSSGMYEQYF
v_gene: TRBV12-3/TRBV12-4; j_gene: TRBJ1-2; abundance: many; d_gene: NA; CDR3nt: TGTGCCAGCAGTTTAAAGGCAGGCGGGGCTCCCTATGGCTACACCTTC; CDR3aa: CASSLKAGGAPYGYTF
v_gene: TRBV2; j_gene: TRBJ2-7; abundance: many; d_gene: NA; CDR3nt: TGTGCCAGCAGTGAAAAGACGGGAGAATTTTACGAGCAGTACTTC; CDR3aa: CASSEKTGEFYEQYF
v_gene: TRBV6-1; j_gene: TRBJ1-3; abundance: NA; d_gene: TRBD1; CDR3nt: TGTGCCAGCAAGACAGGGGTTGCTGGAAACACCATATATTTT; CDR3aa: CASKTGVAGNTIYF
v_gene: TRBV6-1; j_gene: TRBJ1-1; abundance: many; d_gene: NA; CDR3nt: TGTGCCAGCCTCAAGACAGGCCTCCGTAATGGCGCTGAAGCTTTCTTT; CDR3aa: CASLKTGLRNGAEAFF